The entry that follows covers one T cell receptor (beta chain) sequence. What it binds is unknown. The CDR3 contains 11 residues. Germline V gene sequence: CDR1 DFQATT, CDR2 SNEGSKA (reference sequence). The data were obtained in a study of tumor and adjacent non-tumor tissue in lung cancer. Study overall: The cohort had 12 adenocarcinoma, 2 squamous cell and 1 small cell patients. On average, productive TCRbeta reads reached some 4.4 million per sample. Findings and caveats of the study: Significantly higher TCR diversity was found in tumor than normal lung. Normal lung showed higher cumulative top 100 clone frequency than tumor.

A modified ARM-PCR protocol with three rounds of nested PCR amplified TCRbeta. TCRdb called the multiplex PCR reads again in MiXCR, with one record for every CDR3 protein. The sample consists of more than 120,000 distinct CDR3 sequences, approximately 70% of them appearing once. RNA was extracted from bulk tissue without any cell sorting. The material sequenced was lung tumor tissue. This clonotype was sampled from a man in his fifties or sixties with small cell lung cancer. The chain couples TRBV20-1 to TRBJ2-5; D not resolved. CDR3 sequence (DNA): TGCAGCACAAGGAGAGAAGAGACCCAGTACTTC. The encoded protein is CSTRREETQYF.